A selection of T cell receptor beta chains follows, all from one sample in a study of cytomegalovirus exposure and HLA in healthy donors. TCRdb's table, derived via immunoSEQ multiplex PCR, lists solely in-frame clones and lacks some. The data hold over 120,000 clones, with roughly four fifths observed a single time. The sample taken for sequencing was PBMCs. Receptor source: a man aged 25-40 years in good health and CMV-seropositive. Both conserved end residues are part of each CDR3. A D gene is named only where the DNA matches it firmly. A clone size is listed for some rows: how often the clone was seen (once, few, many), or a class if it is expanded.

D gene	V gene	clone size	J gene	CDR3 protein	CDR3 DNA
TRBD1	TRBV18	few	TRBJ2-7	CASSLGQGAEQYF	TGTGCCAGCTCACTGGGACAGGGCGCCGAGCAGTACTTC
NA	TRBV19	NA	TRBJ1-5	CASSIDWAGKGQPQHF	TGTGCCAGTAGTATAGATTGGGCAGGGAAAGGTCAGCCCCAGCATTTT
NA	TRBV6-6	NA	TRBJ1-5	CASSYSADSNQPQHF	TGTGCCAGCAGTTACTCGGCCGATAGCAATCAGCCCCAGCATTTT
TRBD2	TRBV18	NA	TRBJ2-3	CASSTPGLAKFTQYF	TGTGCCAGCTCAACCCCGGGACTAGCGAAGTTTACGCAGTATTTT
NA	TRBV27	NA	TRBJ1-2	CASSLTTGNYGYTF	TGTGCCAGCAGCCTAACGACAGGAAACTATGGCTACACCTTC
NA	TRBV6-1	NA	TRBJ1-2	CASSGPPAANYGYTF	TGTGCCAGCAGTGGTCCCCCGGCGGCTAACTATGGCTACACCTTC
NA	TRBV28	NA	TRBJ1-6	CASSLEVGAALHF	TGTGCCAGCAGTTTAGAGGTGGGGGCTGCCCTCCACTTT
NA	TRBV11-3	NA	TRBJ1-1	CASSKGVYGRMNTEAFF	TGTGCCAGCAGCAAGGGGGTCTACGGCCGGATGAACACTGAAGCTTTCTTT
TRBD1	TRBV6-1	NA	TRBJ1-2	CASSAGTGVNYGYTF	TGTGCCAGCAGCGCCGGGACAGGGGTGAACTATGGCTACACCTTC
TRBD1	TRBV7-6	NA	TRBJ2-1	CASSPPTPGQKFF	TGTGCCAGCAGCCCCCCGACTCCGGGACAGAAGTTCTTC
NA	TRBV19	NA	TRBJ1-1	CASSPRAGQNTEAFF	TGTGCCAGTAGTCCCCGGGCAGGGCAAAACACTGAAGCTTTCTTT
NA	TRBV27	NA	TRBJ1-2	CASRPGDKNYGYTF	TGTGCCAGCAGGCCGGGAGACAAGAACTATGGCTACACCTTC
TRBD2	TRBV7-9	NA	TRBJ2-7	CASSRTSGATFLYEQYF	TGTGCCAGCAGCCGGACTAGCGGGGCGACCTTCCTCTACGAGCAGTACTTC
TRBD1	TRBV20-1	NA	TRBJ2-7	CSAQTGSEQYF	TGCAGTGCGCAGACAGGGTCCGAGCAGTACTTC
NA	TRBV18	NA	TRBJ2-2	CASSRSEANTGELFF	TGTGCCAGCTCACGCTCAGAAGCGAACACCGGGGAGCTGTTTTTT
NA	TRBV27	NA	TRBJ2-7	CASSTRAGSSYEQYF	TGTGCCAGCAGTACCCGAGCGGGTAGCTCCTACGAGCAGTACTTC
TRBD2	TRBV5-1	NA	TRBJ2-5	CASSTGLAGVETQYF	TGCGCCAGCAGCACGGGACTAGCGGGAGTAGAGACCCAGTACTTC
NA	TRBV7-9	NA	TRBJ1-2	CAGQSPGDYGYTF	TGTGCCGGCCAGAGCCCCGGGGATTATGGCTACACCTTC
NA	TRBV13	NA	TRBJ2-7	CASSVSSYEQYF	TGTGCCAGTAGCGTGAGCTCCTACGAGCAGTACTTC
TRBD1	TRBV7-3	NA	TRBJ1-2	CASSPLGQDTGYTF	TGTGCCAGCAGTCCCCTTGGACAGGATACTGGCTACACCTTC
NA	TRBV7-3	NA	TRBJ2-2	CASGRGIGELFF	TGTGCCAGCGGCAGGGGTATTGGGGAGCTGTTTTTT
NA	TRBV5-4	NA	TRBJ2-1	CASSLQGSYNEQFF	TGTGCCAGCAGCTTACAGGGCTCCTACAATGAGCAGTTCTTC